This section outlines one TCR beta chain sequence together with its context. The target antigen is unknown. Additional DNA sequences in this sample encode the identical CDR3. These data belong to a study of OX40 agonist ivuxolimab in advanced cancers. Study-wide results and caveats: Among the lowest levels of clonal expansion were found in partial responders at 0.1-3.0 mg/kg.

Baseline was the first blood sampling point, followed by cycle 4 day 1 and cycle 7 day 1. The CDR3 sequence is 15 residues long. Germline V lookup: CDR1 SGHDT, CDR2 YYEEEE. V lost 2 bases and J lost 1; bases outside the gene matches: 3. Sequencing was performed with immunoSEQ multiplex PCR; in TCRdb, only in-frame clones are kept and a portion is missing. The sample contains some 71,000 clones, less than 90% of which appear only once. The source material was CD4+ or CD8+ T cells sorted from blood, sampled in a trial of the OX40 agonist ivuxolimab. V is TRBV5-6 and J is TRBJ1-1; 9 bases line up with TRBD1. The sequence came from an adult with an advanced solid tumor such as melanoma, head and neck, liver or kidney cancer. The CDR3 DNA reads TGTGCCAGCAGCTTACCGGGACAGGGGAACACTGAAGCTTTCTTT. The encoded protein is CASSLPGQGNTEAFF.